The 18 T cell receptor beta chains reported below all come from one sample, sequenced in a study of T-cell reconstitution after alpha-beta-depleted transplantation in children. TCRbeta library preparation incorporated unique molecular identifiers. TCRdb itself ran the PCR reads through MiXCR, one entry per CDR3 protein. The sample consists of about 170,000 distinct CDR3 sequences, over 8.5% of them appearing once. Sequences were derived from PBMCs, sampled before TCRalphabeta/CD19-depleted stem cell transplant. All receptors come from a boy aged 2 to 10 with acute myeloid leukemia, due to receive a stem cell transplant.

V usage is TRBV4-1 and J usage is TRBJ1-2; no clear D gene. The CDR3 runs 14 residues. V was cut by 0 bases and J by 6 bases, with 11 bases left in between. CDR1 and CDR2 from the germline V gene are MGHRA and YSYEKL. CDR3 sequence (DNA): TGCGCCAGCAGCCAAGATCGGGTTTTCGATGGCTACACCTTC. Protein sequence: CASSQDRVFDGYTF.

Many counts were recorded for this clonotype. The chain recombines TRBV20-1 with TRBJ1-1, with 8 bases that match TRBD1. The V and J ends lost 4 bases and 5 bases, in that order; junction bases with no gene match: 12. The CDR3 sequence is 15 residues long. CDR1 DFQATT and CDR2 SNEGSKA come from the germline V gene (reference sequence). The CDR3 coding sequence is TGCAGTGCTATTGCGTCAGGGGGCGCGAGAACTGAAGCTTTCTTT. It specifies CSAIASGGARTEAFF.

At least ten counts were recorded for this clonotype. V gene TRBV6-2 or TRBV6-3 combines with J gene TRBJ2-5; 16 bases are shared with TRBD2. CDR3 size: 20 residues. Germline V gene data show CDR1 as MNHEY and CDR2 as SVGEGT. J gave up 4 bases and V 4 bases, and 15 bases lay outside the gene matches. This CDR3 reads CASSSGGTSGGERVLETQYF. The CDR3 nucleotides read TGTGCCAGCAGTTCAGGCGGGACTAGCGGGGGGGAAAGGGTTTTAGAGACCCAGTACTTC.

This clonotype was observed many times. The chain couples TRBV29-1 to TRBJ2-1, with D perhaps matching TRBD2 (5 bases). V was clipped by 3 bases and J by 5 bases, with 14 bases between them. The CDR3 sequence is 14 residues long. Germline V gene data show CDR1 as SQVTM and CDR2 as ANQGSEA. CDR3: CSVDFGVGNNEQFF. The CDR3 DNA sequence: TGCAGCGTTGATTTTGGTGTCGGGAACAATGAGCAGTTCTTC.

At least ten counts were recorded for this clonotype. CDR3 bases: TGTGCCAGCAGTTTACTCAGGTCAGGGGCCAACGTCCTGACTTTC. It is translated as CASSLLRSGANVLTF. The rearrangement links TRBV28 to TRBJ2-6; D unclear. Trimming left V 2 bases short and J 4 bases short, with 9 bases between. Germline V gene lookup returns CDR1 MDHEN and CDR2 SYDVKM. The CDR3 length is 15 residues.

Ten or more counts support this clonotype. The CDR3 DNA reads as TGTGCCAGCAGCTGGGCAGTTACCGGGGAGCTGTTTTTT. Protein product: CASSWAVTGELFF. This chain connects TRBV5-6 to TRBJ2-2; D remains ambiguous. The CDR3 loop spans 13 amino acids. Trimming removed 3 bases at V and 5 bases at J, with 8 bases between. Germline V gives CDR1 SGHDT, CDR2 YYEEEE. The variable domain in full, with the rest retrieved from reference TRBV5-6 and TRBJ2-2, is DAGVTQSPTHLIKTRGQQVTLRCSPKSGHDTVSWYQQALGQGPQFIFQYYEEEERQRGNFPDRFSGHQFPNYSSELNVNALLLGDSALYLCASSWAVTGELFFGEGSRLTVL.

Many counts were recorded for this clonotype. The chain employs TRBV5-1 and TRBJ1-6; 10 positions agree with TRBD1. Losses at the gene ends were 3 bases for V and 5 bases for J; bases not matched to a gene: 5. Germline-derived CDR1 and CDR2 are SGHRS and YFSETQ. The CDR3 length is 16 residues. The CDR3, as DNA: TGCGCCAGCAGCTCGACAGGGGGCACCGATAATTCACCCCTCCACTTT. Translating it yields CASSSTGGTDNSPLHF.

This clonotype occurred many times. The chain has TRBV5-1 and TRBJ1-2; D is unresolved. Germline V gene sequence: CDR1 SGHRS, CDR2 YFSETQ. CDR3 size: 14 residues. The V and J ends lost 0 bases and 2 bases respectively, with 8 bases between them. The CDR3, as DNA: TGCGCCAGCAGCTTGGAGGGCCCGAACTATGGCTACACCTTC. The encoded protein is CASSLEGPNYGYTF.

This clonotype was seen at least ten times. The rearrangement uses TRBV5-1 and TRBJ2-1; possible D gene TRBD1, 6 bases. From germline, CDR1 is SGHRS and CDR2 YFSETQ. The CDR3 has 16 residues. Trimming removed 4 bases at V and 8 bases at J, with 22 bases between. In DNA form, the CDR3 reads TGCGCCAGCAGCCTCCTCGCCGGGAAAGGGGGAGATGAGCAGTTCTTC. Its translation is CASSLLAGKGGDEQFF.

In this sample, this clonotype turned up many times. The CDR3 is CASSLVGGVGNTEAFF. CDR3 DNA: TGCGCCAGCAGCCTCGTGGGAGGGGTAGGGAACACTGAAGCTTTCTTT. The chain links TRBV4-1 to TRBJ1-1; possible D gene TRBD1, 5 bases. The germline V gene encodes CDR1 MGHRA and CDR2 YSYEKL. This CDR3 comprises 16 residues. Trimming pared 4 bases from V and 1 base from J, leaving 16 bases between.

This clonotype was observed at least ten times. The CDR3 coding sequence is TGCAGTGCTAGCCCTGGGACCAAAAACATTCAGTACTTC. This encodes CSASPGTKNIQYF. The J gene is TRBJ2-4, the V gene TRBV20-1; D not resolved. Germline V CDR1 and CDR2: DFQATT, SNEGSKA (reference sequence). This CDR3 comprises 13 residues. V was pared by 3 bases and J by 2 bases, with 8 bases between.

At least ten counts were recorded for this clonotype. The chain is built from TRBV20-1 and TRBJ1-1, with TRBD1 as a possible D gene (5 bases). Germline V gene data show CDR1 as DFQATT and CDR2 as SNEGSKA (reference sequence). The CDR3 length is 13 residues. V lost 0 bases to trimming and J lost 4 bases, with 9 bases between them. CDR3 DNA sequence: TGCAGTGCTAGAGATAGCCAGGGCACTGAAGCTTTCTTT. Its protein is CSARDSQGTEAFF.

Ten or more counts support this clonotype. The rearrangement links TRBV5-1 to TRBJ2-4; 11 bases match TRBD2. Germline assignment: CDR1 SGHRS and CDR2 YFSETQ. The CDR3 is 17 amino acids. J lost 2 bases, V lost 4 bases, and 8 bases had no gene match. CDR3 coding DNA: TGCGCCAGCAGCCAACCTACTAGCGGGAGATCCAAAAACATTCAGTACTTC. Its translation is CASSQPTSGRSKNIQYF.

This clonotype was found many times. The CDR3 loop reads CASSEGGGVANYGYTF. CDR3 nucleotides: TGTGCCAGCAGTGAAGGGGGTGGGGTAGCTAACTATGGCTACACCTTC. The genes are TRBV25-1 and TRBJ1-2; a possible D gene is TRBD1 (5 bases). With 2 bases removed from V and 0 bases from J, the gap between germline ends came to 13 bases. Germline values: CDR1 MGHDK, CDR2 SYGVNS. This CDR3 has 16 amino acids.

This clonotype was seen ten or more times. The chain is built from TRBV12-3 or TRBV12-4 and TRBJ2-4; no definite D call. The CDR3 is 15 amino acids. V was clipped by 6 bases and J by 10 bases, with 22 bases between them. The CDR3 region has the DNA TGTGCCAGCAGCCTATACTGGCAGCCTGTCGGGATTCAGTACTTC. This translates into CASSLYWQPVGIQYF.

The chain uses TRBV11-2 and TRBJ1-2; a possible D gene is TRBD1 (6 bases). Between the trimmed V and J ends, which lost 3 bases and 8 bases, there was a span of 10 bases. This CDR3 spans 12 amino acids. Germline CDR1 and CDR2: SGHAT and FQNNGV. CDR3 in DNA: TGTGCCAGCAGCTTCACAGGGTTCGGCTACACCTTC. This translates into CASSFTGFGYTF.

This clonotype was seen ten or more times. The rearrangement links TRBV20-1 to TRBJ1-6; 7 nucleotides match TRBD1. This CDR3 comprises 20 residues. The germline gives CDR1 DFQATT, CDR2 SNEGSKA (reference sequence). Trimming took 3 bases from V and 0 from J; bases not matched to a gene: 17. Here the CDR3 reads CSASAVGQAVRFSYNSPLHF. As DNA, the CDR3 is TGCAGTGCTAGTGCGGTTGGACAGGCCGTACGCTTCTCCTATAATTCACCCCTCCACTTT.

The table lists this clonotype with a few counts. This sequence joins TRBV6-1 and TRBJ2-7; no clear D gene. The germline V gene encodes CDR1 MNHNS and CDR2 SASEGT. Trimming left V 5 bases short and J 0 bases short, with 17 bases between. The CDR3 loop spans 16 amino acids. The CDR3 DNA is TGTGCCAGCAGTCCCGGGCAGTCGACCAGCTCCTACGAGCAGTACTTC. Translation: CASSPGQSTSSYEQYF.